This entry lists 2 T cell receptor beta chains sequenced from one sample in a study of T cells after posttransplantation cyclophosphamide. Cyclophosphamide on days +3 and +4 followed busulfan-fludarabine conditioning and a marrow graft. The data were produced by immunoSEQ multiplex PCR, yet TCRdb's version contains in-frame clones alone and is incomplete. The sample has about 5,900 clones, 1.5% to 2% seen once. This specimen consisted of PBMCs, obtained 242 days after a stem cell transplant with posttransplant cyclophosphamide. These receptors were collected from a male patient in his thirties who received an allogeneic stem cell transplant from a related donor, was CMV-positive, and had no GVHD. A share of the T cells may be of graft donor origin.

The rearrangement joins TRBV5-4 to TRBJ2-7; 8 nucleotides line up with TRBD2. V trimming: 0 bases; J trimming: 6 bases; junction bases outside the gene matches: 8. Germline V gives CDR1 SGHNT, CDR2 YYREEE (reference sequence). The CDR3 consists of 15 residues. This CDR3 reads CASSLEGTRDREQYF. For the CDR3, the DNA is TGTGCCAGCAGCTTGGAGGGGACTAGAGACCGCGAGCAGTACTTC.

The V call is TRBV7-2, the J call TRBJ1-6; the D gene is possibly TRBD1 (6 bases). This CDR3 has 12 amino acids. Germline V gene lookup returns CDR1 SGHTA and CDR2 FQGNSA. V lost 9 bases to trimming and J lost 8 bases, with 11 bases between them. This chain's CDR3 is CASNRDDSPLHF. CDR3 in DNA: TGTGCCAGTAACAGGGATGATTCACCCCTCCACTTT.